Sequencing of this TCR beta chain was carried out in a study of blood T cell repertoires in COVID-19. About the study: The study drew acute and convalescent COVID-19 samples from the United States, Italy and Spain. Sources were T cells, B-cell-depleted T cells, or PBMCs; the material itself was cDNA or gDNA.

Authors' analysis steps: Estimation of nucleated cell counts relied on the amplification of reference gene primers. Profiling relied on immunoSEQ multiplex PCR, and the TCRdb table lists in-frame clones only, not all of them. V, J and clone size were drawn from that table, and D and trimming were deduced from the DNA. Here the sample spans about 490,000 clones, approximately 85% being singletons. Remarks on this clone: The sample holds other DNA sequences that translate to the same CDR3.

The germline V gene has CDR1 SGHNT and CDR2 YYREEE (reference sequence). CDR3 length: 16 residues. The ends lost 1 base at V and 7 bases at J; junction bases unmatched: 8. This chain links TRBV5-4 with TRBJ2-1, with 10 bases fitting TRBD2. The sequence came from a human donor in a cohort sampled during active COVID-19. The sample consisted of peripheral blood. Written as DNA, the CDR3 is TGTGCCAGCAGCTTGCGAGCGGGAGGGCCTCGGAATGAGCAGTTCTTC. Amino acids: CASSLRAGGPRNEQFF.